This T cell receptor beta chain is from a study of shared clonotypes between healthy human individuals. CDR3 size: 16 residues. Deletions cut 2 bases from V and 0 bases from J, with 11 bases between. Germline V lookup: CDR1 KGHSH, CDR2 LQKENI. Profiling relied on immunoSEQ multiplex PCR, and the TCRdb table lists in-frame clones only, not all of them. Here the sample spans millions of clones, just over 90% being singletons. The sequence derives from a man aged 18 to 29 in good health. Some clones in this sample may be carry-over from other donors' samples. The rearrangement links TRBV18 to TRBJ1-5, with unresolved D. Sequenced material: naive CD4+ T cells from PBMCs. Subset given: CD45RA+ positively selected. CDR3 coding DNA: TGTGCCAGCTCACCAACGAGTCCCTATAGCAATCAGCCCCAGCATTTT. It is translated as CASSPTSPYSNQPQHF.